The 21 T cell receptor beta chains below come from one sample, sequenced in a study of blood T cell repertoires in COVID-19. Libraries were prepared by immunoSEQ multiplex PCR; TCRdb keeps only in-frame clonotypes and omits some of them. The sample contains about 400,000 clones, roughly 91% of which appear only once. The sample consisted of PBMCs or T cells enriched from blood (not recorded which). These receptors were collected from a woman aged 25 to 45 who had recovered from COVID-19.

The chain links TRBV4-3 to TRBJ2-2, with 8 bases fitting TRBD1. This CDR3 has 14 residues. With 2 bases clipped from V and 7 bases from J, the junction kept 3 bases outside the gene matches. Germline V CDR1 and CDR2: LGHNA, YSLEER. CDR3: CASSQQGASGELFF. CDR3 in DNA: TGCGCCAGCAGCCAACAGGGGGCGAGCGGGGAGCTGTTTTTT.

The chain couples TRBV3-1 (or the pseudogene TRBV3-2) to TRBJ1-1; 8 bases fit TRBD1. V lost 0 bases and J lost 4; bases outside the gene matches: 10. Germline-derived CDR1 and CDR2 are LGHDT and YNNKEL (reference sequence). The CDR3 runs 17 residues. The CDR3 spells CASSQDRAGGAGTEAFF. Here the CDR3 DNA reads TGTGCCAGCAGCCAAGATAGGGCAGGGGGCGCTGGCACTGAAGCTTTCTTT.

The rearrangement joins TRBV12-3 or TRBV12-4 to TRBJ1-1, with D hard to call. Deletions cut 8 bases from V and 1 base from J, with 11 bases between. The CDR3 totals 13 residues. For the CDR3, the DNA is TGTGCCAGCTCCCAACGGGAGAACACTGAAGCTTTCTTT. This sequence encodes CASSQRENTEAFF.

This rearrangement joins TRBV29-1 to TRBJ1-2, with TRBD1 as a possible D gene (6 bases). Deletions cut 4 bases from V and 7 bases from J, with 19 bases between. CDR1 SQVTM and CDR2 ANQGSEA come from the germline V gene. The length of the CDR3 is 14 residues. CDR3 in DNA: TGCAGCGTTGTCCCTAACAGGGAAGGGGCTGGCTACACCTTC. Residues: CSVVPNREGAGYTF.

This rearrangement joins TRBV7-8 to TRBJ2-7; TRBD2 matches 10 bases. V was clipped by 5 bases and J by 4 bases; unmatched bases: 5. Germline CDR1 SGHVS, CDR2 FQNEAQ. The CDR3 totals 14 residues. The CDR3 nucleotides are TGTGCCAGCAGCCCTAGCGGGAGCTTTTACGAGCAGTACTTC. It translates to CASSPSGSFYEQYF.

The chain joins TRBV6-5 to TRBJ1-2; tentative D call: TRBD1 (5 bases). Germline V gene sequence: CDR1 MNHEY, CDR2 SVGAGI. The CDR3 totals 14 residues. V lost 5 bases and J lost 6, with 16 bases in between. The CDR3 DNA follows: TGTGCCAGCAGTCCCCCTGGAGGGGTAGATGGCTACACCTTC. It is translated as CASSPPGGVDGYTF.

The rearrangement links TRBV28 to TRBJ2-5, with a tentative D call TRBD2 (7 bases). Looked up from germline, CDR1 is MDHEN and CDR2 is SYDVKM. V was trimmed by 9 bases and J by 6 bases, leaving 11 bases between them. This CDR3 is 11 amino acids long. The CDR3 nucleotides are TGTGCCAGTCTGGGGGGGCAGACCCAGTACTTC. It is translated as CASLGGQTQYF.

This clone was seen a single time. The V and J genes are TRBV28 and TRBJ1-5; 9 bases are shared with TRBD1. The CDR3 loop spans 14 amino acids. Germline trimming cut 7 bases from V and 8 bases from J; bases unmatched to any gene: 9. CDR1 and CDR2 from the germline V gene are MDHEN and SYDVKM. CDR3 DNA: TGTGCCAGCAATCAGGGACAGGGTTGGGAGCCCCAGCATTTT. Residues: CASNQGQGWEPQHF. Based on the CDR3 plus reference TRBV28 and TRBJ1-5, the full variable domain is DVKVTQSSRYLVKRTGEKVFLECVQDMDHENMFWYRQDPGLGLRLIYFSYDVKMKEKGDIPEGYSVSREKKERFSLILESASTNQTSMYLCASNQGQGWEPQHFGDGTRLSIL.

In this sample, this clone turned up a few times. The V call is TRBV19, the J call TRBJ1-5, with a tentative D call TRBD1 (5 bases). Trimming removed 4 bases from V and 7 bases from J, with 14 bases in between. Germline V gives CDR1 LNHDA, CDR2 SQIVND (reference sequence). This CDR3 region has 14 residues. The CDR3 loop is CASSKAGTSQPQHF. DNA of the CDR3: TGTGCCAGTAGTAAAGCGGGGACGTCGCAGCCCCAGCATTTT.

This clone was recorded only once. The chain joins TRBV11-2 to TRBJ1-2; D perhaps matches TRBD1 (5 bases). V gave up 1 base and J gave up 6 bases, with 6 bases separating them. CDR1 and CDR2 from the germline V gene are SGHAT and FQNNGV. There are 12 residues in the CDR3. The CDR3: CASSLVGDGYTF. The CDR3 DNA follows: TGTGCCAGCAGCTTAGTAGGGGATGGCTACACCTTC.

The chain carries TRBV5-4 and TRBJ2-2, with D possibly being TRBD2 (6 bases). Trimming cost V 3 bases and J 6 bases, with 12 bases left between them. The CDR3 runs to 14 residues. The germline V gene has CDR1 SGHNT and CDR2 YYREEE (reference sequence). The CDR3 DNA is TGTGCCAGCAGCTGGGGGGACCGGGCCGGGGAGCTGTTTTTT. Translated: CASSWGDRAGELFF.

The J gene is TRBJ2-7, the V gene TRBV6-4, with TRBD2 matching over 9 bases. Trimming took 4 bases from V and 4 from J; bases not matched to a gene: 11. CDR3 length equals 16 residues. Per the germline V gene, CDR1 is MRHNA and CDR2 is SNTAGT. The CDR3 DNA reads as TGTGCCAGCAGTGTCAAACCGGGACTAGCCTTTTACGAGCAGTACTTC. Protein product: CASSVKPGLAFYEQYF.

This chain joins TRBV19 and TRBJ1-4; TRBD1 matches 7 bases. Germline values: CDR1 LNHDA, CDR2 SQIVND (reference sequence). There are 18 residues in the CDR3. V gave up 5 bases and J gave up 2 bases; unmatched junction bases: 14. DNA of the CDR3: TGTGCCAGTAGTCCATGGCCCCGGGACAGTAGTACTAATGAAAAACTGTTTTTT. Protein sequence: CASSPWPRDSSTNEKLFF.

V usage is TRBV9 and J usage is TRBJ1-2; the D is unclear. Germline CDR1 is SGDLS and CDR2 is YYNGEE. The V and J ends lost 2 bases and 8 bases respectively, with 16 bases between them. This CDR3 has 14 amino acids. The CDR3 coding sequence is TGTGCCAGCAGCGTCCGAGGACTGCCTGGGGGCTACACCTTC. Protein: CASSVRGLPGGYTF.

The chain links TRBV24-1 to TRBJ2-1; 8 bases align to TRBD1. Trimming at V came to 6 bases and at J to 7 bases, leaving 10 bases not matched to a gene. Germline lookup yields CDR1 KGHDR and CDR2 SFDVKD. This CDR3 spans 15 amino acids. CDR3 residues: CATSSAGGRRNEQFF. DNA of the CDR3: TGTGCCACCAGTTCCGCAGGGGGCCGAAGAAATGAGCAGTTCTTC.

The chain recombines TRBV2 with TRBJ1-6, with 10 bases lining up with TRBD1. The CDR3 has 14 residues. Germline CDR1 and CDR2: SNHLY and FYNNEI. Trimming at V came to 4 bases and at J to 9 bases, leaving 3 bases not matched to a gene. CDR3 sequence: CASSATGGASPLHF. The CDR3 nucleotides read TGTGCCAGCAGTGCGACAGGGGGCGCTTCACCCCTCCACTTT.

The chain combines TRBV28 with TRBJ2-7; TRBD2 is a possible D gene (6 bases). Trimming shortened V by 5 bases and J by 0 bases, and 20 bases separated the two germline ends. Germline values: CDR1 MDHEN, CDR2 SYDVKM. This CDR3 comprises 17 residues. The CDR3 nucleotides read TGTGCCAGCAGTCCCACCCCGCTAGCGAGAAGCTCCTACGAGCAGTACTTC. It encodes CASSPTPLARSSYEQYF.

This CDR3 is CSGGKNEKLFF. The CDR3 coding sequence is TGCAGTGGGGGGAAGAACGAAAAACTGTTTTTT. The chain couples TRBV29-1 to TRBJ1-4; a possible D gene is TRBD1 (5 bases). The CDR3 loop spans 11 amino acids. The V gene's germline CDR1 is SQVTM and CDR2 ANQGSEA.

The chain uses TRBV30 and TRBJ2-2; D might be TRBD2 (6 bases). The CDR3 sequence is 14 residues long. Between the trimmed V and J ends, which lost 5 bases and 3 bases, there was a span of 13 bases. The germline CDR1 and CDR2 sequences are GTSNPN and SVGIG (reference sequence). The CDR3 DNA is TGTGCCTGGTACGGGAGCCCCTACACCGGGGAGCTGTTTTTT. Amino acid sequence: CAWYGSPYTGELFF.

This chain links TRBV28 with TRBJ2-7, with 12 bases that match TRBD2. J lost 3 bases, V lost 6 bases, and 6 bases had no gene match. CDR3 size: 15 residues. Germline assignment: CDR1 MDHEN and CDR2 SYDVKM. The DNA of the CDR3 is TGTGCCAGCAGCTCTCTAGCGGGAGGGCTCTACGAGCAGTACTTC. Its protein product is CASSSLAGGLYEQYF. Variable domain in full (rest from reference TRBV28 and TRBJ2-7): DVKVTQSSRYLVKRTGEKVFLECVQDMDHENMFWYRQDPGLGLRLIYFSYDVKMKEKGDIPEGYSVSREKKERFSLILESASTNQTSMYLCASSSLAGGLYEQYFGPGTRLTVT.

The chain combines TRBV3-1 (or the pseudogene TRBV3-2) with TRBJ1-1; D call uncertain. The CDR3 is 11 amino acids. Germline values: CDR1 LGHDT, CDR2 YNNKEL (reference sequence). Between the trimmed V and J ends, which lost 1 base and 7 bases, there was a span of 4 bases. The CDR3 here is CASSQAGEAFF. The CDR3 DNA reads TGTGCCAGCAGCCAAGCGGGTGAAGCTTTCTTT.